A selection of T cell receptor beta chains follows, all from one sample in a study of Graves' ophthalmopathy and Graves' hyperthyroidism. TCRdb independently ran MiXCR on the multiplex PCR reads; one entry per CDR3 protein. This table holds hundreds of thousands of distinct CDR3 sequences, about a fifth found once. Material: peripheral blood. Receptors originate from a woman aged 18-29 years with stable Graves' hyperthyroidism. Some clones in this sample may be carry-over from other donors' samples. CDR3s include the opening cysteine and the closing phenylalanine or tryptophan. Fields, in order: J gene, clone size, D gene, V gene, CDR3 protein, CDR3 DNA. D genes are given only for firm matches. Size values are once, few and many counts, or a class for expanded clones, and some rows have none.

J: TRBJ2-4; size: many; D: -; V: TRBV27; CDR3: CARRTAVKNIQYF; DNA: TGTGCCAGGAGGACAGCTGTCAAAAACATTCAGTACTTC
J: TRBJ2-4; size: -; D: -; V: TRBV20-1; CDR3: CSAGGSSAKNIQYF; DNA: TGCAGTGCTGGCGGGTCTTCAGCCAAAAACATTCAGTACTTC
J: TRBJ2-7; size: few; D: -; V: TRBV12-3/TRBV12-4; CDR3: CASSLRQIRIYEQYF; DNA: TGTGCCAGCAGTTTAAGACAGATTAGGATTTACGAGCAGTACTTC
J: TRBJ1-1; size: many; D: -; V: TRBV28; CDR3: CASSPGTVPEAFF; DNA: TGTGCCAGCAGCCCCGGGACTGTCCCTGAAGCTTTCTTT
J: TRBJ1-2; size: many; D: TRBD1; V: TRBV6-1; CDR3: CASSPGQGSYGYTF; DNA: TGTGCCAGCAGTCCAGGACAGGGAAGCTATGGCTACACCTTC
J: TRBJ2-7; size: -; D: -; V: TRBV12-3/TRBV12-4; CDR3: CASRSGSDSYEQYF; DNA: TGTGCCAGCAGGTCGGGATCCGACTCCTACGAGCAGTACTTC
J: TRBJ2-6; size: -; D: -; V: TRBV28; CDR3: CASSPGRTGFSGANVLTF; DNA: TGTGCCAGCAGTCCGGGGAGGACAGGCTTCTCTGGGGCCAACGTCCTGACTTTC
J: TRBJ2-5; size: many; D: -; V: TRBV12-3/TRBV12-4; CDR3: CASSAPRGLEETQYF; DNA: TGTGCCAGCAGTGCGCCGAGGGGTCTAGAAGAGACCCAGTACTTC
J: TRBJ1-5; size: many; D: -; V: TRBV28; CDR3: CASSSRVTVNQPQHF; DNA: TGTGCCAGCAGTAGCAGGGTAACAGTCAATCAGCCCCAGCATTTT
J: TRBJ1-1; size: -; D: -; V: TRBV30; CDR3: CAWSPRNTEAFF; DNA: TGTGCCTGGAGTCCCCGGAACACTGAAGCTTTCTTT
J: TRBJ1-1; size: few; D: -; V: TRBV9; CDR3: CASSVGGFTAEAFF; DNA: TGTGCCAGCAGCGTCGGGGGTTTTACGGCGGAAGCTTTCTTT
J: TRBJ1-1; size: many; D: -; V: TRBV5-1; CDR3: CASSLVGQMNTEAFF; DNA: TGCGCCAGCAGCTTGGTGGGCCAGATGAACACTGAAGCTTTCTTT
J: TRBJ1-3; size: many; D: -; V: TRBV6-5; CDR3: CASSYSGVGNTIYF; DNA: TGTGCCAGCAGTTACTCCGGGGTGGGCAACACCATATATTTT
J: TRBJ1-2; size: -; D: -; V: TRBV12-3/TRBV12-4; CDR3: CATDRGGDGYTF; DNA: TGTGCCACCGACCGGGGGGGCGACGGCTACACCTTC